Below, one T cell receptor (beta chain) is given with its context. Its cognate antigen is unknown. Looked up from germline, CDR1 is LGHNA and CDR2 is YSLEER. Trimming removed 4 bases from V and 1 base from J, with 13 bases in between. The CDR3 runs to 15 residues. This entry belongs to a study of T cell responses to AZD1222 COVID-19 vaccine. Across the study: Some second doses came at about 4 weeks and others at about 12 weeks; these were pooled.

Libraries were prepared by immunoSEQ multiplex PCR; TCRdb keeps only in-frame clonotypes and omits some of them. The sample records around 120,000 clones, around 85% being singletons. Study-level points and caveats: The peak T cell response came first, and repertoires were sampled only after it. Reportedly, nearly half of unique spike TCRs recognized epitopes outside B.1.351/B.1.1.7 mutations. Baseline serostatus was positive in only six AZD1222 recipients.

V gene TRBV4-3 combines with J gene TRBJ1-1; D gene uncertain. This sequence was found in an adult in good health. This specimen consisted of peripheral blood, obtained on day 0 of AZD1222 vaccination. DNA of the CDR3: TGCGCCAGCAGCCCCCCGGGAGCGCCGAACACTGAAGCTTTCTTT. Its protein is CASSPPGAPNTEAFF.